The rows below give T cell receptor beta chains drawn from one sample of a study of CD8+ T cells in alopecia areata. Here immunoSEQ multiplex PCR was the method, and the copy in TCRdb shows in-frame clones only, minus some. The sample carries about 140,000 clones, around 87% recorded once. Material: CD8+ T cells sorted from blood, obtained at week 4, from a patient treated with tofacitinib. The receptors originated from a human donor with alopecia areata. CDR3s include the opening cysteine and the closing phenylalanine or tryptophan. Each record gives: V gene, clone size, CDR3 length, D gene, J gene, CDR3 DNA, CDR3 protein. D genes are given only for firm matches. Expanded clones are given a class, and other clones once, few, many or no size at all.

>TRBV5-1|NA|15|NA|TRBJ2-7
TGCGCCAGCAGCTTGGCCGAGGGACTCTCCTACGAGCAGTACTTC
CASSLAEGLSYEQYF
>TRBV29-1|few|12|NA|TRBJ2-7
TGCAGCGTTGGGGACACTACCTACGAGCAGTACTTC
CSVGDTTYEQYF
>TRBV27|NA|14|TRBD1|TRBJ2-6
TGTGCCAGCAGCCGGGCAGGACAGGGGTTCGTCCTGACTTTC
CASSRAGQGFVLTF
>TRBV6-1|once|14|NA|TRBJ2-2
TGTGCCAGCAGTGAACGTCGGAACACCGGGGAGCTGTTTTTT
CASSERRNTGELFF
>TRBV11-2|medium-sized|14|TRBD2|TRBJ2-3
TGTGCCAGCCTAGCGGGAGGGCCTCCAGATACGCAGTATTTT
CASLAGGPPDTQYF
>TRBV7-9|once|12|NA|TRBJ2-7
TGTGCCAGCGTAGACAGTGGCTACGAGCAGTACTTC
CASVDSGYEQYF
>TRBV5-6|NA|17|NA|TRBJ2-3
TGTGCCAGCAGCCGCCGCCCCGGACCCAGAGGATTAGATACGCAGTATTTT
CASSRRPGPRGLDTQYF
>TRBV6-5|NA|15|TRBD2|TRBJ2-7
TGTGCCAGCAGTTTGGCTAGCGGGCAACACTACGAGCAGTACTTC
CASSLASGQHYEQYF
>TRBV7-2|NA|16|NA|TRBJ1-2
TGTGCCAGCAGCTTAAACGTTGGGGCAGCCATCTATGGCTACACCTTC
CASSLNVGAAIYGYTF
>TRBV27|NA|12|NA|TRBJ1-5
TGTGCCAGCAGCCCTACGAATCAGCCCCAGCATTTT
CASSPTNQPQHF
>TRBV9|NA|15|NA|TRBJ2-3
TGTGCCAGCAGCGTAGGTGGGGCTAGCACAGATACGCAGTATTTT
CASSVGGASTDTQYF
>TRBV30|NA|12|NA|TRBJ2-2
TGTGCCTGGAGGGTCGGGACCGGGGAGCTGTTTTTT
CAWRVGTGELFF
>TRBV5-1|NA|14|TRBD1|TRBJ2-3
TGCGCCAGCAGCTTGGGACAGGGAGCAGATACGCAGTATTTT
CASSLGQGADTQYF
>TRBV29-1|NA|17|NA|TRBJ2-1
TGCAGCGTTAGCGGCACTACCCTAAGGGCCTCCTACAATGAGCAGTTCTTC
CSVSGTTLRASYNEQFF
>TRBV4-1|NA|16|NA|TRBJ2-7
TGCGCCAGCAGCCAAGAAGGGCTCCCAACGAACCACGAGCAGTACTTC
CASSQEGLPTNHEQYF
>TRBV4-1|NA|13|NA|TRBJ2-7
TGCGCCAGCAGCCAAGACGGCTTTCTCGAGCAGTACTTC
CASSQDGFLEQYF
>TRBV30|NA|14|NA|TRBJ2-7
TGTGCCTGGAGTGTAGAAGACAGCTCCTACGAGCAGTACTTC
CAWSVEDSSYEQYF
>TRBV10-3|NA|16|NA|TRBJ1-5
TGTGCCATCAGTGAGTCGACTTTGGCGCCAGGGCAGCCCCAGCATTTT
CAISESTLAPGQPQHF
>TRBV29-1|NA|16|NA|TRBJ2-2
TGCAGCGTTTTCGAGCAGGGCCTAGGGAACACCGGGGAGCTGTTTTTT
CSVFEQGLGNTGELFF
>TRBV15|NA|17|TRBD1|TRBJ1-2
TGTGCCACCAGCCCCGACAGGGGGATGACCCGATCCTATGGCTACACCTTC
CATSPDRGMTRSYGYTF
>TRBV9|NA|14|NA|TRBJ2-6
TGTGCCAGCAGCGTAAGCTCTGGGGCCAACGTCCTGACTTTC
CASSVSSGANVLTF
>TRBV15|NA|15|NA|TRBJ2-1
TGTGCCACCAGTATCATGGACAGCTTCTACAATGAGCAGTTCTTC
CATSIMDSFYNEQFF
>TRBV4-1|NA|14|TRBD2|TRBJ2-7
TGCGCCAGCAGCCAAGAGGCGGGAGTCTACGAGCAGTACTTC
CASSQEAGVYEQYF
>TRBV7-9|once|13|NA|TRBJ1-1
TGTGCCAGCAGCCCTCCCGGACACGCTGAAGCTTTCTTT
CASSPPGHAEAFF
>TRBV2|NA|15|NA|TRBJ1-1
TGTGCCAGCAGTGACGGGGAGGGCTGGATCACTGAAGCTTTCTTT
CASSDGEGWITEAFF
>TRBV7-9|NA|15|NA|TRBJ2-3
TGTGCCAGCAGCTTAGTTACGGGAAGCACAGATACGCAGTATTTT
CASSLVTGSTDTQYF
>TRBV6-5|NA|15|NA|TRBJ1-5
TGTGCCAGCTCCCCAGGTTCGGGGGTCAATCAGCCCCAGCATTTT
CASSPGSGVNQPQHF
>TRBV4-1|NA|16|TRBD2|TRBJ2-2
TGCGCCAGCAGCCAAGATGGGAGGGGGAACACCGGGGAGCTGTTTTTT
CASSQDGRGNTGELFF
>TRBV4-1|NA|18|TRBD1|TRBJ2-7
TGCGCCAGCAGCCCAGAAGGGTCTGGGACAGGGAACCCATACGAGCAGTACTTC
CASSPEGSGTGNPYEQYF